The 5 T cell receptor beta chains given below trace back to one sample, sequenced in a study of blood T cells in healthy people across ages. Combining a sample-barcoded 5' primer with a J-beta primer mix, a second PCR ran for about 6 to 12 cycles. One entry per CDR3 protein results from TCRdb running MiXCR on the 5' RACE reads. The sample contains 1.4 million or so distinct CDR3 sequences, about 45% of which appear only once. Sequencing input: blood. Every receptor here comes from a woman between 18 and 30 years old in good health.

This clonotype occurred a few times. This sequence joins TRBV15 and TRBJ2-3, with TRBD2 identical over 10 bases. Germline CDR1 reads LNHNV; CDR2 reads YYDKDF (reference sequence). The trim removed 5 bases at V and 5 bases at J, leaving 7 bases unmatched. The CDR3 has 15 residues. CDR3 sequence (DNA): TGTGCCACCAGCTGGACTAGCGGAGCTGTAGATACGCAGTATTTT. It codes for CATSWTSGAVDTQYF.

This clonotype was observed a handful of times. The chain employs TRBV21-1 and TRBJ1-1. TRBV21-1 is flagged as a pseudogene. The CDR3 totals 16 residues. CDR3 in amino acids: CASSKCPRAQNTEAFF. CDR3 in DNA: TGTGCCAGCAGCAAATGCCCCAGAGCTCAGAACACTGAAGCTTTCTTT.

This clonotype has at least ten counts. The chain is built from TRBV5-1 and TRBJ2-6; D call uncertain. V was shortened by 0 bases and J by 0 bases, with 7 bases between the two germline ends. CDR1 SGHRS and CDR2 YFSETQ come from the germline V gene. The CDR3 runs to 16 residues. The DNA for the CDR3 is TGCGCCAGCAGCTTGGATCGCAGCTCTGGGGCCAACGTCCTGACTTTC. It encodes CASSLDRSSGANVLTF.

The genes are TRBV20-1 and TRBJ2-1, with unresolved D. The CDR3 is made up of 12 amino acids. Germline CDR1 DFQATT, CDR2 SNEGSKA (reference sequence). V shed 3 bases and J shed 5 bases, with 8 bases lying between them. This chain's CDR3 is CSASVRNNEQFF. CDR3 bases: TGCAGTGCTAGTGTCAGGAACAATGAGCAGTTCTTC.

This clonotype showed up just a few times. This chain uses TRBV21-1 with TRBJ2-5; the table's D call, TRBD2, has no DNA check behind it. TRBV21-1 is assigned pseudogene status. The CDR3 consists of 18 residues. The CDR3 sequence: CASSKARTSALWKETQYF. The CDR3 bases are TGTGCCAGCAGCAAAGCACGGACTAGTGCACTTTGGAAAGAGACCCAGTACTTC.